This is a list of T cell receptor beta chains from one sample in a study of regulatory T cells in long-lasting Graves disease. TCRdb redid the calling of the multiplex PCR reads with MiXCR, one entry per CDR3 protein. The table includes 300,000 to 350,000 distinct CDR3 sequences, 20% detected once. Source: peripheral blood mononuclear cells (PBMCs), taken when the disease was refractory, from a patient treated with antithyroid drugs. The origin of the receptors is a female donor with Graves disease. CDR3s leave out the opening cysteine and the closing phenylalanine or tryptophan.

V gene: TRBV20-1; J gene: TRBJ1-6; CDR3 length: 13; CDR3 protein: SARPYRETNSPLH
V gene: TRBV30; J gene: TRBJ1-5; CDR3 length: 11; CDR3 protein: AWSRQDNQPQH
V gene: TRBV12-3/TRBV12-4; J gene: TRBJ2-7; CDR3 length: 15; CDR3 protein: ASSFGTGTERIYEQY
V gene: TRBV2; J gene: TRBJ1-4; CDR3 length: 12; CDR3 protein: ASSGDGRNEKLF
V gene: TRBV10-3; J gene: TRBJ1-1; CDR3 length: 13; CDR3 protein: ASYSTGGLNTEAF
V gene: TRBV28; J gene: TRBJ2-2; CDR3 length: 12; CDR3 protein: ASNSGQGGWELF
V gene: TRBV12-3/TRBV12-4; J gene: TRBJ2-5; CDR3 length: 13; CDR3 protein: ASSTRRDRGETQY
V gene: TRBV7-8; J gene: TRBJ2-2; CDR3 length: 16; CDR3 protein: ASSLVAGGLVNTGELF
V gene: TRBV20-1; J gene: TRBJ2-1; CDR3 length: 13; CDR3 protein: SAIALAGVGNEQF
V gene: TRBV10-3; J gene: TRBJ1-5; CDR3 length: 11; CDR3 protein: AIRGTPDQPQH
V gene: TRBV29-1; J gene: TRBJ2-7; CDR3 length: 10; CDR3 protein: SVEAGTYEQY
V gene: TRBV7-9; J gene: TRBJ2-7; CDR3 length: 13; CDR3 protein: ASSSLRGPTYEQY
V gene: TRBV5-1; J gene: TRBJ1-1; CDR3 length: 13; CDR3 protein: ASSRLGGMNTEAF
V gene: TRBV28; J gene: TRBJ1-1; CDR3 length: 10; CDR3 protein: AIFERGRDAF
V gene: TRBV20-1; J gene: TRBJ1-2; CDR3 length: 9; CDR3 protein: SAGDRGGYT
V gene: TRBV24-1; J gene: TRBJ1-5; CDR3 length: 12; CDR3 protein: ATSDSGSNQPQH
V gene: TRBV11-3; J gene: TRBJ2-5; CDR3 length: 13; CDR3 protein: ASSSGTGSQETQY
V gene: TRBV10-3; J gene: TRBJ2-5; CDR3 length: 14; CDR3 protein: AISESDRTIQETQY
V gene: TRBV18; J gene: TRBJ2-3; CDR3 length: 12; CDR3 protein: ASSPRRGADTQY
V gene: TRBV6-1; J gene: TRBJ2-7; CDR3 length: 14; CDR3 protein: ASRPGLAGLGYEQY
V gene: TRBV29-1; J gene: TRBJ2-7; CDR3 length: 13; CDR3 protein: SVEREDRGSYEQY
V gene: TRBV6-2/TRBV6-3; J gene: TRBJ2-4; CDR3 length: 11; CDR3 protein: AISVGLGNIQY
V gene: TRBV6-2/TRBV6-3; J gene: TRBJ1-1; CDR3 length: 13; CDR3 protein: ASSFAGPMNTEAF
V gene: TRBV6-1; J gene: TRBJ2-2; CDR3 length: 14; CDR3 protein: ASRRGRGGRAGELF
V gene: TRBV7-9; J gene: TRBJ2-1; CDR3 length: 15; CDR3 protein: ASSQRLGLAGGNEQF
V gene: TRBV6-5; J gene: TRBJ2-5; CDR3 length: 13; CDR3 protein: ASSFSQGIGETQY
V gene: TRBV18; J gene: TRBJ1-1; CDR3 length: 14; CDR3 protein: ASSPNLLEVNTEAF
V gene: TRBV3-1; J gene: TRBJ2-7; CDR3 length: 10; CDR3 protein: ASSQSYLEQY
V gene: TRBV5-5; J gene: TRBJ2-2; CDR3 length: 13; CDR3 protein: ASIWGPRCPGELF
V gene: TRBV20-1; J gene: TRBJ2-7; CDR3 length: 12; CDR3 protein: SARRDISGYEQY
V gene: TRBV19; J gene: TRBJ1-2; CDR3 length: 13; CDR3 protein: ASHNPGTGDHGYT
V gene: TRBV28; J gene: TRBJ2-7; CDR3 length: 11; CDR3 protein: ASTPDRAYEQY
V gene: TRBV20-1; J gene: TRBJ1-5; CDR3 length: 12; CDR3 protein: SAIAKVPHQPQH
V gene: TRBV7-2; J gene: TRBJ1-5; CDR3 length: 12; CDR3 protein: ASSLGRDHQPQH
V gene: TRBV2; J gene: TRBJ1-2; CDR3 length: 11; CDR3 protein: ASSWTDQYGYT
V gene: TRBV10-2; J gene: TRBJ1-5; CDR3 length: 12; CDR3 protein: ASSEVRGRLPQH
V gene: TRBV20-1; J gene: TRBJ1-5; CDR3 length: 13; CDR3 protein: SAREDNLSNQPQH
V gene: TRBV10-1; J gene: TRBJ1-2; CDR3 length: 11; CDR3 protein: ASSESGLYGYT
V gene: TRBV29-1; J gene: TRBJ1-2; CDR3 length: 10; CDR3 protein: SDYTGGDGYT
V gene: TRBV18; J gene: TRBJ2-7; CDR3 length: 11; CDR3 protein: ASSQTTGPEQY
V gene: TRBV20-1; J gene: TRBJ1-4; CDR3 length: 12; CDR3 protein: SASYGGRNEKLF
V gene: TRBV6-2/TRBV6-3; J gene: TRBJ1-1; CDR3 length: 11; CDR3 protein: ASSYSTAGMAF
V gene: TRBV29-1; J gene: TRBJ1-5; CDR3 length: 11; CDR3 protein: SAGQGLNQPQH
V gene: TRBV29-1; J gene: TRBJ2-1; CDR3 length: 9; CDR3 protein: SVESPGEQF
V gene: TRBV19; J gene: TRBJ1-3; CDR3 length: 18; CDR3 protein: ASSIEAPGPLEVSGNTIY
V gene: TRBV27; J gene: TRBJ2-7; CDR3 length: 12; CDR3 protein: ASKRQGATYEQY
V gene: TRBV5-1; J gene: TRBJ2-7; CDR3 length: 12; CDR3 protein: ASRSVGRTYEQY
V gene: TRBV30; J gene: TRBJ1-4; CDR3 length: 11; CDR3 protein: AWSQPGGEKLF
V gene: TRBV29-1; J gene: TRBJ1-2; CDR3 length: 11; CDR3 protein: SVTSGANYGYT
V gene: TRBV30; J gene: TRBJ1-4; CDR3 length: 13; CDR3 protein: AWSHLAGVGEKLF
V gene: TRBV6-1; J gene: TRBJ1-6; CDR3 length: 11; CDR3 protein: ASHSSGNSPLH
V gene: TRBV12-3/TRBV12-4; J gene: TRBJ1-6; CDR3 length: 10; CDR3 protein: ASSVLGSPLH
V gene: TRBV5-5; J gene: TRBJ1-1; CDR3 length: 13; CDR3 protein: ASSLTGKMNTEAF
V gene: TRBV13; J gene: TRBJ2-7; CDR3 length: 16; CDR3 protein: ASSLGPTGDPRTYEQY
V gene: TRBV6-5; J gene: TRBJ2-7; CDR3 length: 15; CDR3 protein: ASSYSVGTSGKYEQY
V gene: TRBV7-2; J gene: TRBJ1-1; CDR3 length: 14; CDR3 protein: ASSLVGGGGGTEAL
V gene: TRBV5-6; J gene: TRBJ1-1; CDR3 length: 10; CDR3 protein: ASSLMPTEAF
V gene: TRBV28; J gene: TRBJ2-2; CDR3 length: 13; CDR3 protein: ASSLYRDGTGELF
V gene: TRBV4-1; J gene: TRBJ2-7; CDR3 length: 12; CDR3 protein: ASSQEQAYYEQY
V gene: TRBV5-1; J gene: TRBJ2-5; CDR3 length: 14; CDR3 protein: ASSLEQGRTKKTQY